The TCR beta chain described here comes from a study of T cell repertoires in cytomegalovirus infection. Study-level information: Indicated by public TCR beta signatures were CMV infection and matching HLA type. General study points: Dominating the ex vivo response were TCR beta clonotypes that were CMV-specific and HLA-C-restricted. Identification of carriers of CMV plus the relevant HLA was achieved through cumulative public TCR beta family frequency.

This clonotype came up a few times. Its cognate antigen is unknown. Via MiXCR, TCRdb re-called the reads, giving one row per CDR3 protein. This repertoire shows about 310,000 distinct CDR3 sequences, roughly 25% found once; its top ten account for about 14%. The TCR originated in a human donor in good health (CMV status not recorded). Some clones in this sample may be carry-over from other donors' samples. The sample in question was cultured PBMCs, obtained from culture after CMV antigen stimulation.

The CDR3 here is CASSFRLGREETQYF. The CDR3 DNA reads as TGTGCCAGCAGCTTCCGACTGGGCCGAGAGGAGACCCAGTACTTC. V gene TRBV11-2 combines with J gene TRBJ2-5; D uncertain. Between the trimmed V and J ends, which lost 3 bases and 5 bases, there was a span of 16 bases. Looked up from germline, CDR1 is SGHAT and CDR2 is FQNNGV. There are 15 residues in the CDR3.